This TCR beta chain was obtained from a study of T-cell reconstitution after alpha-beta-depleted transplantation in children. Unique molecular identifiers were built into the TCRbeta library. TCRdb re-called the PCR reads through MiXCR, storing one row per CDR3 protein. The sample has 350,000 to 500,000 distinct CDR3 sequences; over 40% are singletons. The material was PBMCs, obtained before TCRalphabeta/CD19-depleted stem cell transplant. This sequence was found in a girl aged 2-10 years with aplastic anemia, due to receive a stem cell transplant.

The CDR3 here is CSARDLEREWGIETQYF. The CDR3 DNA reads TGCAGTGCTAGAGATCTAGAGCGGGAGTGGGGGATCGAGACCCAGTACTTC. This sequence joins TRBV20-1 and TRBJ2-5; the match to TRBD2 covers 8 bases. The V gene's germline CDR1 is DFQATT and CDR2 SNEGSKA (reference sequence). This CDR3 spans 17 amino acids. The ends lost 0 bases at V and 5 bases at J; junction bases unmatched: 14.